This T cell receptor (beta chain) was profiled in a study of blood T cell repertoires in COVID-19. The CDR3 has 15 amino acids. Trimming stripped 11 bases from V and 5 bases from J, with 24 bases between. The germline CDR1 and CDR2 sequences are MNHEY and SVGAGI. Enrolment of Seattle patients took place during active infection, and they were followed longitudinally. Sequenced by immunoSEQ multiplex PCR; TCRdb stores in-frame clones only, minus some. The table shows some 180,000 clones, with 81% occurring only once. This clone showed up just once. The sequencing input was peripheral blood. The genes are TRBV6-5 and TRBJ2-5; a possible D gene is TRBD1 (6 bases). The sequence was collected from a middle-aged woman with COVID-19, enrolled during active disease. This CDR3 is CAYDPDEGDRETQYF. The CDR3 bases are TGTGCCTATGACCCGGATGAGGGGGACCGGGAGACCCAGTACTTC.